A single sample gave rise to the 8 T cell receptor beta chains below, sequenced in a study of early T cells in non-severe SARS-CoV-2 infection. One entry per CDR3 protein, called by TCRdb with MiXCR from the 5' RACE reads. The sample contains over 50,000 distinct CDR3 sequences, around an eighth of which appear only once. The sequencing input was whole blood. Receptors originate from an adult who was a healthcare worker with PCR-confirmed SARS-CoV-2 infection or an uninfected control (not recorded which).

This clonotype is medium-sized by share. This chain uses TRBV3-1 with TRBJ2-7; D might be TRBD1 (6 bases). Between the trimmed V and J ends, which lost 4 bases and 6 bases, there was a span of 16 bases. This CDR3 is 14 amino acids long. Germline V gene sequence: CDR1 LGHDT, CDR2 YNNKEL (reference sequence). CDR3 sequence (DNA): TGTGCCAGCAGCCTACAGGGTTACTTCGGCGAGCAGTACTTC. The encoded protein is CASSLQGYFGEQYF.

This clonotype was counted a few times. V is TRBV2 and J is TRBJ1-1, with 8 nucleotides matching TRBD1. The CDR3 totals 15 residues. The V and J ends lost 4 bases and 1 base, in that order; junction bases with no gene match: 5. Germline V lookup: CDR1 SNHLY, CDR2 FYNNEI. The CDR3 bases are TGTGCCAGCAGTGGAGGACAGGGACGGAACACTGAAGCTTTCTTT. Encoded protein: CASSGGQGRNTEAFF.

This clonotype appeared many times. V is TRBV4-1 and J is TRBJ2-3; TRBD2 aligns across 7 bases. With 4 bases clipped from V and 3 bases from J, the junction kept 10 bases outside the gene matches. Germline V gene sequence: CDR1 MGHRA, CDR2 YSYEKL. The CDR3 is 16 residues long. The CDR3 bases are TGCGCCAGCAGCCCAGAGGGAGGGATTATAACAGATACGCAGTATTTT. Its protein is CASSPEGGIITDTQYF.

The V and J genes are TRBV6-2 or TRBV6-3 and TRBJ2-7; D perhaps matches TRBD2 (5 bases). The V and J ends lost 2 bases and 6 bases respectively, with 14 bases between them. The CDR3 sequence is 14 residues long. CDR1 is MNHEY and CDR2 is SVGEGT in the germline V gene. The CDR3 is CASSYPGGASEQYF. For the CDR3, the DNA is TGTGCCAGCAGTTACCCTGGAGGAGCAAGCGAGCAGTACTTC.

This clonotype was seen at least ten times. V is TRBV18 and J is TRBJ2-7; 8 nucleotides agree with TRBD1. J lost 5 bases, V lost 2 bases, and 8 bases had no gene match. The CDR3 has 15 amino acids. Germline V gene lookup returns CDR1 KGHSH and CDR2 LQKENI. CDR3 nucleotide sequence: TGTGCCAGCTCACCATTACAGGGGGGAAAAAACGAGCAGTACTTC. It specifies CASSPLQGGKNEQYF.

This clonotype was seen many times. V gene TRBV24-1 combines with J gene TRBJ1-2; a weak D match, TRBD1 (5 bases). Germline V lookup: CDR1 KGHDR, CDR2 SFDVKD. V was cut by 1 base and J by 8 bases, with 10 bases left in between. The CDR3 length is 13 residues. DNA of the CDR3: TGTGCCACCAGTGATTTTGGGGGTTACGGCTACACCTTC. Its protein is CATSDFGGYGYTF.

This clonotype was seen repeatedly, ten times or more. The chain recombines TRBV7-8 with TRBJ2-7; D gene unclear. The CDR3 consists of 14 residues. In germline, CDR1 is SGHVS, CDR2 FQNEAQ. The V gene lost 2 bases and the J gene lost 2 bases, with 10 bases spanning the gap. CDR3 DNA: TGTGCCAGCAGCTTAACATCCAAGGCCTACGAGCAGTACTTC. Translating gives CASSLTSKAYEQYF.

The sample holds many counts of this clonotype. J is TRBJ1-2 and V is TRBV2; D gene ambiguous. The CDR3 spans 11 residues. CDR1 and CDR2 (germline): SNHLY, FYNNEI. The ends were cut back, 4 bases at V and 2 bases at J, with 2 bases in the middle. DNA of the CDR3: TGTGCCAGCAGTGTCAACTATGGCTACACCTTC. Translating gives CASSVNYGYTF.